These 23 T cell receptor beta chains share one sample of origin, sequenced in a study of cytomegalovirus exposure and HLA in healthy donors. Vbeta (60) and Jbeta (13) primers were used in the PCR. The table came from immunoSEQ multiplex PCR; TCRdb's copy has only in-frame clones and leaves some out. The repertoire consists of some 60,000 clones, with 65% to 80% occurring once and the leading ten covering under 6%. Sequenced material: PBMCs. These receptors all come from a woman in her 30s in good health and CMV-seronegative.

The chain links TRBV15 to TRBJ1-2, with D hard to call. Germline V lookup: CDR1 LNHNV, CDR2 YYDKDF (reference sequence). CDR3 length: 13 amino acids. Deletions cut 5 bases from V and 3 bases from J, with 10 bases between. The CDR3 DNA sequence: TGTGCCACCAGCCCTCCGGAGGACTATGGCTACACCTTC. This gives the protein CATSPPEDYGYTF.

This chain connects TRBV4-2 to TRBJ1-5; tentative D call: TRBD1 (5 bases). CDR1 LGHNA and CDR2 YNFKEQ come from the germline V gene. Trimming removed 0 bases from V and 6 bases from J, with 9 bases in between. The CDR3 consists of 14 residues. The CDR3 coding sequence is TGTGCCAGCAGCCAAGAGGGGGGAGGTCAGCCCCAGCATTTT. As protein: CASSQEGGGQPQHF.

V is TRBV28 and J is TRBJ1-1, with a weak D call TRBD1 (5 bases). V lost 3 bases and J lost 4, with 18 bases in between. Germline V gene lookup returns CDR1 MDHEN and CDR2 SYDVKM. The length of the CDR3 is 16 residues. The CDR3 here is CASSFSYRIYGTEAFF. CDR3 in DNA: TGTGCCAGCAGTTTCAGTTACAGGATATATGGCACTGAAGCTTTCTTT. The entire variable domain, with the rest obtained from reference TRBV28 and TRBJ1-1, is as follows: DVKVTQSSRYLVKRTGEKVFLECVQDMDHENMFWYRQDPGLGLRLIYFSYDVKMKEKGDIPEGYSVSREKKERFSLILESASTNQTSMYLCASSFSYRIYGTEAFFGQGTRLTVV.

V and J are TRBV18 and TRBJ2-1; tentatively, D is TRBD1 (5 bases). Germline CDR1 and CDR2: KGHSH and LQKENI. The V gene lost 3 bases and the J gene lost 6 bases, with 15 bases spanning the gap. The CDR3 loop spans 15 amino acids. The CDR3 loop reads CASSPGLQGSNEQFF. The CDR3 DNA reads as TGTGCCAGCTCACCGGGGCTTCAGGGCTCCAATGAGCAGTTCTTC. Drawing the rest from reference TRBV18 and TRBJ2-1, the complete variable domain is NAGVMQNPRHLVRRRGQEARLRCSPMKGHSHVYWYRQLPEEGLKFMVYLQKENIIDESGMPKERFSAEFPKEGPSILRIQQVVRGDSAAYFCASSPGLQGSNEQFFGPGTRLTVL.

Here the CDR3 DNA reads TGTGCCAGCAGTGAAGCGAGCGGGAACTACGAGCAGTACGTC. Translation gives CASSEASGNYEQYV. The rearrangement joins TRBV2 to TRBJ2-7, with TRBD2 matching over 7 bases. CDR3 size: 14 residues. V lost 0 bases to trimming and J lost 3 bases; unmatched junction nucleotides: 2. Germline assignment: CDR1 SNHLY and CDR2 FYNNEI.

This chain uses TRBV11-2 with TRBJ2-7, with TRBD2 identical over 13 bases. CDR3 length: 15 residues. V gave up 4 bases and J gave up 6 bases; unmatched junction bases: 6. Germline V gives CDR1 SGHAT, CDR2 FQNNGV. CDR3 nucleotide sequence: TGTGCCAGCAGCTATCGGACTAGCGGGAGAACCGAGCAGTACTTC. Protein: CASSYRTSGRTEQYF. Supplemented by reference TRBV11-2 and TRBJ2-7, the full variable domain reads EAGVAQSPRYKIIEKRQSVAFWCNPISGHATLYWYQQILGQGPKLLIQFQNNGVVDDSQLPKDRFSAERLKGVDSTLKIQPAKLEDSAVYLCASSYRTSGRTEQYFGPGTRLTVT.

This clone was observed once. The chain joins TRBV28 to TRBJ2-7; possible D gene TRBD2, 7 bases. CDR3 length equals 17 residues. The V end was cut by 10 bases, the J end by 0 bases, with 25 bases between. The germline gives CDR1 MDHEN, CDR2 SYDVKM. This CDR3 is CATRMGHGLGYSYEQYF. The CDR3, as DNA: TGTGCCACCCGGATGGGACACGGACTAGGGTACTCCTACGAGCAGTACTTC.

The chain links TRBV6-1 to TRBJ2-1; tentatively, D is TRBD1 (6 bases). This CDR3 has 16 amino acids. V gave up 3 bases and J gave up 2 bases, with 14 bases separating them. The germline V gene encodes CDR1 MNHNS and CDR2 SASEGT. CDR3 in DNA: TGTGCCAGCAGTGATGGGTCAGGGGCACCCTACAATGAGCAGTTCTTC. Translation: CASSDGSGAPYNEQFF.

V is TRBV6-6 and J is TRBJ2-2; D might be TRBD2 (6 bases). The CDR3 extends over 15 amino acids. Germline V gives CDR1 MNHNY, CDR2 SVGAGI (reference sequence). V dropped 4 bases and J dropped 2 bases, with 11 bases sitting between them. The CDR3: CASSSPTRNTGELFF. Here the CDR3 DNA reads TGTGCCAGCAGTTCCCCGACTAGAAACACCGGGGAGCTGTTTTTT.

The genes are TRBV19 and TRBJ2-2, with 7 nucleotides matching TRBD2. J lost 3 bases, V lost 3 bases, and 7 bases had no gene match. Germline CDR1 and CDR2: LNHDA and SQIVND (reference sequence). The CDR3 contains 16 residues. The DNA of the CDR3 is TGTGCCAGTAGTATGCTTTGGGGGAGGGACACCGGGGAGCTGTTTTTT. Protein sequence: CASSMLWGRDTGELFF. Full variable domain (rest looked up from reference TRBV19 and TRBJ2-2): DGGITQSPKYLFRKEGQNVTLSCEQNLNHDAMYWYRQDPGQGLRLIYYSQIVNDFQKGDIAEGYSVSREKKESFPLTVTSAQKNPTAFYLCASSMLWGRDTGELFFGEGSRLTVL.

The rearrangement uses TRBV30 and TRBJ1-4, with TRBD1 as a possible D gene (6 bases). This CDR3 has 17 residues. Trimming shortened V by 8 bases and J by 0 bases, and 22 bases separated the two germline ends. The germline V gene has CDR1 GTSNPN and CDR2 SVGIG (reference sequence). CDR3 sequence reads: CAPKREGDHATNEKLFF. As DNA, the CDR3 is TGTGCCCCAAAACGGGAGGGGGATCATGCAACTAATGAAAAACTGTTTTTT.

V and J are TRBV25-1 and TRBJ1-1; tentative D call: TRBD1 (5 bases). Germline V gene sequence: CDR1 MGHDK, CDR2 SYGVNS. V was pared by 5 bases and J by 10 bases, with 20 bases between. The length of the CDR3 is 14 residues. CDR3 bases: TGTGCCAGCAGTTCCAACAGGATGAGGCCGCGAGCTTTCTTT. Its protein product is CASSSNRMRPRAFF.

The chain carries TRBV5-1 and TRBJ1-1; 7 nucleotides align to TRBD1. The CDR3 has 16 residues. CDR1 is SGHRS and CDR2 is YFSETQ in the germline V gene. The V and J ends lost 8 bases and 2 bases, in that order; junction bases with no gene match: 15. CDR3 protein: CASQDREGEPNTEAFF. The CDR3 bases are TGCGCCAGTCAAGACAGGGAAGGTGAACCAAACACTGAAGCTTTCTTT. The entire variable domain, with the rest obtained from reference TRBV5-1 and TRBJ1-1, is as follows: KAGVTQTPRYLIKTRGQQVTLSCSPISGHRSVSWYQQTPGQGLQFLFEYFSETQRNKGNFPGRFSGRQFSNSRSEMNVSTLELGDSALYLCASQDREGEPNTEAFFGQGTRLTVV.

The chain employs TRBV5-1 and TRBJ1-1; 11 nucleotides align to TRBD1. CDR3 size: 15 residues. Germline V gene lookup returns CDR1 SGHRS and CDR2 YFSETQ. Trimming at V came to 4 bases and at J to 1 base, leaving 3 bases not matched to a gene. CDR3 amino acids: CASSQGTGGNTEAFF. The CDR3 bases are TGCGCCAGCAGCCAAGGGACAGGGGGGAACACTGAAGCTTTCTTT.

J is TRBJ2-1 and V is TRBV29-1, with TRBD1 matching over 8 bases. The length of the CDR3 is 18 residues. The ends lost 4 bases at V and 6 bases at J; junction bases unmatched: 20. CDR1 and CDR2 (germline): SQVTM, ANQGSEA. The CDR3 loop is CSVGAPGGVRGGTNEQFF. CDR3 in DNA: TGCAGCGTTGGGGCCCCAGGGGGCGTAAGGGGCGGCACCAATGAGCAGTTCTTC.

The chain joins TRBV5-1 to TRBJ1-1; TRBD1 is a possible D gene (5 bases). The V gene's germline CDR1 is SGHRS and CDR2 YFSETQ. Trimming shortened V by 4 bases and J by 2 bases, and 12 bases separated the two germline ends. The CDR3 totals 14 residues. In nucleotides, the CDR3 is TGCGCCAGCAGCCCACCGACAGTAAACACTGAAGCTTTCTTT. Translation gives CASSPPTVNTEAFF.

The V gene is TRBV7-3, the J gene TRBJ2-3; D unclear. Germline-derived CDR1 and CDR2 are SGHTA and FQGTGA. The CDR3 runs to 13 residues. V was clipped by 3 bases and J by 2 bases, with 6 bases between them. The chain's CDR3 is CASSFPNTDTQYF. The CDR3 DNA reads TGTGCCAGCAGCTTTCCCAACACAGATACGCAGTATTTT. Filled out from reference TRBV7-3 and TRBJ2-3, the complete variable domain reads GAGVSQTPSNKVTEKGKYVELRCDPISGHTALYWYRQSLGQGPEFLIYFQGTGAADDSGLPNDRFFAVRPEGSVSTLKIQRTERGDSAVYLCASSFPNTDTQYFGPGTRLTVL.

Note on this clone: Its ends do not fully match the called genes, so a read error is possible. V usage is TRBV7-9 and J usage is TRBJ2-1, with unresolved D. The CDR3 extends over 16 amino acids. CDR1 is SEHNR and CDR2 is FQNEAQ in the germline V gene (reference sequence). CDR3 bases: TGTTCCAGCAGCCGCAGTAACACCTTTCACTACAATGAGCAGTTCTTC. The encoded protein is CSSSRSNTFHYNEQFF.

The chain couples TRBV2 to TRBJ1-5; a weak D match, TRBD1 (5 bases). Germline V CDR1 and CDR2: SNHLY, FYNNEI. With 7 bases removed from V and 2 bases from J, the gap between germline ends came to 15 bases. This CDR3 comprises 15 residues. CDR3 sequence: CASNPTGGGNQPQHF. CDR3 DNA: TGTGCCAGCAACCCAACGGGGGGTGGCAATCAGCCCCAGCATTTT. Full variable domain (rest looked up from reference TRBV2 and TRBJ1-5): EPEVTQTPSHQVTQMGQEVILRCVPISNHLYFYWYRQILGQKVEFLVSFYNNEISEKSEIFDDQFSVERPDGSNFTLKIRSTKLEDSAMYFCASNPTGGGNQPQHFGDGTRLSIL.

The chain employs TRBV25-1 and TRBJ2-5; tentative D call: TRBD2 (5 bases). The J call may be mistaken, given a closer DNA end match to TRBJ2-7. The CDR3 loop spans 15 amino acids. Germline assignment: CDR1 MGHDK and CDR2 SYGVNS. DNA of the CDR3: TGTGCCAGCAGTAGAATCGGACTGAAGCCTTACGAGCAGTACTTC. Residues: CASSRIGLKPYEQYF.

The V and J genes are TRBV4-3 and TRBJ2-2; 11 bases are a match to TRBD1. Germline CDR1 is LGHNA and CDR2 is YSLEER. The CDR3 sequence is 15 residues long. J lost 7 bases, V lost 1 base, and 2 bases had no gene match. CDR3 sequence: CASSQGTGGNGELFF. The CDR3 region has the DNA TGCGCCAGCAGCCAAGGGACAGGGGGCAACGGGGAGCTGTTTTTT.

This clone came up once. This chain joins TRBV19 and TRBJ2-6; D may be TRBD2 (6 bases). Germline values: CDR1 LNHDA, CDR2 SQIVND (reference sequence). The CDR3 has 15 residues. Trimming took 6 bases from V and 0 from J, leaving 9 bases between them. CDR3 sequence (DNA): TGTGCCAGTAGAGGAGGGAGCTCTGGGGCCAACGTCCTGACTTTC. Translation: CASRGGSSGANVLTF.

The chain is built from TRBV6-6 and TRBJ1-5; 9 bases align to TRBD1. The V segment lost 6 bases and the J segment 2 bases; nucleotides outside the gene matches: 8. Germline V gene lookup returns CDR1 MNHNY and CDR2 SVGAGI (reference sequence). CDR3 size: 16 residues. For the CDR3, the DNA is TGTGCCAGCAGCAGGGACAGGGTGGAAGGCAATCAGCCCCAGCATTTT. Protein: CASSRDRVEGNQPQHF.